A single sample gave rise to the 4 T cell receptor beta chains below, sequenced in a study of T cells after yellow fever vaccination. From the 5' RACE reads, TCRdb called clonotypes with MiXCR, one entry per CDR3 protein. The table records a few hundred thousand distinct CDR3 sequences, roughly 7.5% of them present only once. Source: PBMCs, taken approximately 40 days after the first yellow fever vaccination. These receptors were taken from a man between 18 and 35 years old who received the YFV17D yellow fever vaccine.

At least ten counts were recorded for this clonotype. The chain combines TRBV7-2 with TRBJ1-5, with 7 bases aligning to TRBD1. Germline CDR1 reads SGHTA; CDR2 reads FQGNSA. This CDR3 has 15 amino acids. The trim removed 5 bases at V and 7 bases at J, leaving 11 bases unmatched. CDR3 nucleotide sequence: TGTGCCAGCAGCCGACAGGGCAGCTCGGGACAGCCCCAGCATTTT. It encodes CASSRQGSSGQPQHF.

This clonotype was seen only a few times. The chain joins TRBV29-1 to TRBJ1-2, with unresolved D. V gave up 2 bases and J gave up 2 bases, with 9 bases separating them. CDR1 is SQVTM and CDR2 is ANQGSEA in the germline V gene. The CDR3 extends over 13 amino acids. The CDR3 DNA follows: TGCAGCGTTGAATACCTGGACAACTATGGCTACACCTTC. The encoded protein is CSVEYLDNYGYTF.

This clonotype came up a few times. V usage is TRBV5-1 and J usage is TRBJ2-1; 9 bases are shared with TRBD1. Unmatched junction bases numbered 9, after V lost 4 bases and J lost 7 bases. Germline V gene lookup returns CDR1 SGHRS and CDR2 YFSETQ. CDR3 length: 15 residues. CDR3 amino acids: CASSRTGGAGNEQFF. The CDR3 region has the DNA TGCGCCAGCAGCCGAACAGGGGGCGCGGGGAATGAGCAGTTCTTC.

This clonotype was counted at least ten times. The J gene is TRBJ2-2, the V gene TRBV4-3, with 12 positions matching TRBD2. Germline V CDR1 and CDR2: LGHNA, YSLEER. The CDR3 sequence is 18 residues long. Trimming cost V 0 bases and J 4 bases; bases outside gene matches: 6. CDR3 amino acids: CASSQERPGLAGTGELFF. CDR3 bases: TGCGCCAGCAGCCAAGAACGTCCGGGACTAGCGGGCACCGGGGAGCTGTTTTTT.